This entry lists 8 T cell receptor beta chains sequenced from one sample in a study of cytomegalovirus exposure and HLA in healthy donors. The PCR ran on 60 Vbeta and 13 Jbeta primers. The table came from immunoSEQ multiplex PCR; TCRdb's copy has only in-frame clones and leaves some out. The sample carries about 180,000 clones, just over 75% recorded once. The sequencing input was PBMCs. These receptor sequences come from a man younger than 30 in good health and CMV-seronegative.

This clone appeared a single time. J is TRBJ2-2 and V is TRBV9, with TRBD1 as a possible D gene (6 bases). This CDR3 region has 11 residues. Per germline, CDR1 SGDLS and CDR2 YYNGEE. The V end lost 3 bases, the J end lost 13 bases, and 10 bases lay between the germline ends. CDR3: CASSGGGSLFF. The CDR3 DNA reads TGTGCCAGCAGCGGAGGGGGTTCGCTGTTTTTT.

J is TRBJ2-7 and V is TRBV6-5; possible D gene TRBD1, 6 bases. Germline-derived CDR1 and CDR2 are MNHEY and SVGAGI. CDR3 length equals 14 residues. V was cut by 2 bases and J by 2 bases, with 10 bases left in between. CDR3 residues: CASSYQTGPYEQYF. The CDR3 DNA sequence: TGTGCCAGCAGTTACCAGACAGGTCCCTACGAGCAGTACTTC.

This clone was detected once. The CDR3 region is CASSVGTVANTGELFF. The CDR3 DNA follows: TGTGCCAGCAGCGTAGGGACAGTCGCGAACACCGGGGAGCTGTTTTTT. V gene TRBV9 combines with J gene TRBJ2-2; D possibly corresponds to TRBD1 (6 bases). Germline CDR1 and CDR2: SGDLS and YYNGEE. CDR3 size: 16 residues. V was trimmed by 0 bases and J by 0 bases, leaving 9 bases between them.

The chain links TRBV4-2 to TRBJ2-3; 7 nucleotides align to TRBD2. The CDR3 consists of 16 residues. V trimming: 6 bases; J trimming: 2 bases; junction bases outside the gene matches: 11. Germline V gene data show CDR1 as LGHNA and CDR2 as YNFKEQ. Written as DNA, the CDR3 is TGTGCCAGCAGGATTTCCGGGGGGTCGATCACAGATACGCAGTATTTT. It codes for CASRISGGSITDTQYF.

The chain uses TRBV4-3 and TRBJ1-1; 7 bases map to TRBD1. J gave up 11 bases and V 0 bases, and 15 bases lay outside the gene matches. Germline lookup yields CDR1 LGHNA and CDR2 YSLEER. The CDR3 consists of 16 residues. The CDR3 region has the DNA TGCGCCAGCAGCCAAGAATGGACAGGCCGAGCTGGAGGGGCTTTCTTT. This translates into CASSQEWTGRAGGAFF.

Only one count was recorded for this clone. V and J are TRBV7-9 and TRBJ1-1, with D tentatively TRBD1 (6 bases). Germline lookup yields CDR1 SEHNR and CDR2 FQNEAQ (reference sequence). The V end was cut by 1 base, the J end by 1 base, with 10 bases between. This CDR3 has 15 amino acids. The CDR3 sequence is CASSLVGTTNTEAFF. CDR3 nucleotide sequence: TGTGCCAGCAGCTTAGTAGGGACAACGAACACTGAAGCTTTCTTT.

V gene TRBV5-4 combines with J gene TRBJ1-2, with D tentatively TRBD1 (5 bases). V lost 4 bases and J 6 bases, leaving 13 bases between the germline ends. Germline assignment: CDR1 SGHNT and CDR2 YYREEE (reference sequence). The CDR3 runs 13 residues. The CDR3 reads CASSPRGFHGYTF. CDR3 nucleotide sequence: TGTGCCAGCAGCCCCCGGGGGTTTCATGGCTACACCTTC. The complete variable domain, with remaining parts taken from reference TRBV5-4 and TRBJ1-2, reads ETGVTQSPTHLIKTRGQQVTLRCSSQSGHNTVSWYQQALGQGPQFIFQYYREEENGRGNFPPRFSGLQFPNYSSELNVNALELDDSALYLCASSPRGFHGYTFGSGTRLTVV.

The rearrangement uses TRBV4-3 and TRBJ1-1, with D possibly matching TRBD1 (5 bases). The CDR3 has 20 residues. The V end was cut by 3 bases, the J end by 7 bases, with 33 bases between. Germline values: CDR1 LGHNA, CDR2 YSLEER. CDR3 residues: CASSHRDTTQWARDGHEAFF. CDR3 coding DNA: TGCGCCAGCAGCCATCGAGACACCACCCAGTGGGCACGTGACGGACATGAAGCTTTCTTT.